This T cell receptor beta chain was observed in a study of blood T cells in healthy people across ages. With respect to this clonotype: The antigen is unknown.

Caucasian, healthy and from Russia, the donors were aged between 6 and 90. The study isolated at least 6.5 million PBMCs from each sample. Overall study findings and caveats: Reliance upon unsorted PBMCs precluded definitive naive versus antigen-experienced comparison.

The CDR3 runs 16 residues. Per germline, CDR1 SGDLS and CDR2 YYNGEE. V lost 4 bases and J lost 0, with 14 bases in between. A second PCR of 7 to 11 cycles used a sample-barcoded 5' primer and a J-beta primer mix. Each of the cDNA molecules was tagged by a template-switch adaptor with 12 random nucleotides. TCRdb itself ran the 5' RACE reads through MiXCR, one entry per CDR3 protein. The data show about 1.5 million distinct CDR3 sequences, 35% to 45% seen once. Sequencing was carried out using blood. V usage is TRBV9 and J usage is TRBJ2-1; possibly TRBD2 for D (7 bases). The TCR comes from a woman in her late teens or twenties in good health. For the CDR3, the DNA is TGTGCCAGCAGCCCTATTAGGGGGGGCTCCTACAATGAGCAGTTCTTC. Amino acid sequence: CASSPIRGGSYNEQFF. The complete variable domain, with remaining parts taken from reference TRBV9 and TRBJ2-1, reads DSGVTQTPKHLITATGQRVTLRCSPRSGDLSVYWYQQSLDQGLQFLIQYYNGEERAKGNILERFSAQQFPDLHSELNLSSLELGDSALYFCASSPIRGGSYNEQFFGPGTRLTVL.